Listed here are 9 T cell receptor beta chains from one sample, sequenced in a study of Graves' ophthalmopathy and Graves' hyperthyroidism. Using RNA transcripts, the TCR beta CDR3 regions were amplified. First-round RT-PCR employed HTBI primers, with a second-round multiplex PCR after it. TCRdb analysed the multiplex PCR reads with MiXCR anew, one entry per CDR3 protein. In the table there are approximately 160,000 distinct CDR3 sequences, about two fifths of which are singletons. The sequenced sample was peripheral blood. Receptor source: a man aged 25 to 45 with Graves' ophthalmopathy.

The CDR3, as DNA: TGTGCCAACAAGGGACAGGGGGCCTCTGGCTACACCTTC. Protein: CANKGQGASGYTF. This chain uses TRBV28 with TRBJ1-2; 12 nucleotides align to TRBD1. This CDR3 contains 13 residues. Germline V CDR1 and CDR2: MDHEN, SYDVKM. V was clipped by 10 bases and J by 7 bases; unmatched bases: 7.

V usage is TRBV7-8 and J usage is TRBJ1-1; the D gene is possibly TRBD1 (5 bases). This CDR3 region has 14 residues. Trimming took 2 bases from V and 6 from J, leaving 13 bases between them. Germline assignment: CDR1 SGHVS and CDR2 FQNEAQ. CDR3 sequence reads: CASSLRTPTSEAFF. CDR3 sequence (DNA): TGTGCCAGCAGCTTACGGACACCTACTTCTGAAGCTTTCTTT.

This clonotype was counted ten times or more. In DNA, the CDR3 is TGTGCCACCAGCAGAGACACGGGAGCTGGAGAGACCCAGTACTTC. As protein: CATSRDTGAGETQYF. V is TRBV15 and J is TRBJ2-5; the D gene is possibly TRBD2 (6 bases). The ends were cut back, 0 bases at V and 4 bases at J, with 12 bases in the middle. The germline V gene has CDR1 LNHNV and CDR2 YYDKDF (reference sequence). This CDR3 is built from 15 residues.

The rearrangement links TRBV2 to TRBJ1-2, with 12 bases matching TRBD1. The CDR3 runs to 14 residues. Unmatched junction bases numbered 6, after V lost 6 bases and J lost 7 bases. CDR1 and CDR2 (germline): SNHLY, FYNNEI. The CDR3 loop is CASRKGQGARGYTF. The CDR3 nucleotides are TGTGCCAGCAGGAAGGGACAGGGGGCGCGTGGCTACACCTTC. The full variable domain, rest sourced from reference TRBV2 and TRBJ1-2, is EPEVTQTPSHQVTQMGQEVILRCVPISNHLYFYWYRQILGQKVEFLVSFYNNEISEKSEIFDDQFSVERPDGSNFTLKIRSTKLEDSAMYFCASRKGQGARGYTFGSGTRLTVV.

The V and J genes are TRBV7-3 and TRBJ2-2, with D possibly matching TRBD2 (7 bases). V dropped 4 bases and J dropped 6 bases, with 9 bases sitting between them. This CDR3 region has 13 residues. The germline CDR1 and CDR2 sequences are SGHTA and FQGTGA. CDR3 protein: CASSWGGPGELFF. The DNA for the CDR3 is TGTGCCAGCAGCTGGGGGGGCCCCGGGGAGCTGTTTTTT.

The genes are TRBV7-9 and TRBJ2-5; 9 positions agree with TRBD1. The CDR3 length is 15 residues. Trimming at V came to 4 bases and at J to 7 bases, leaving 10 bases not matched to a gene. Germline-derived CDR1 and CDR2 are SEHNR and FQNEAQ (reference sequence). The CDR3 DNA is TGTGCCAGCAGCTCGGACAGGGGCTCGGGAGGGACCCAGTACTTC. Protein sequence: CASSSDRGSGGTQYF.

This clonotype has ten or more counts. V is TRBV28 and J is TRBJ1-1; 7 nucleotides line up with TRBD1. This CDR3 has 14 residues. CDR1 is MDHEN, CDR2 SYDVKM, per germline. V shed 5 bases and J 0 bases; nucleotides not matched to a gene: 3. CDR3 DNA sequence: TGTGCCAGCAGTATGGACAGGATGAACACTGAAGCTTTCTTT. Residues: CASSMDRMNTEAFF. The complete variable domain, with remaining parts taken from reference TRBV28 and TRBJ1-1, reads DVKVTQSSRYLVKRTGEKVFLECVQDMDHENMFWYRQDPGLGLRLIYFSYDVKMKEKGDIPEGYSVSREKKERFSLILESASTNQTSMYLCASSMDRMNTEAFFGQGTRLTVV.

The rearrangement uses TRBV15 and TRBJ1-1; D is perhaps TRBD1 (6 bases). CDR1 LNHNV and CDR2 YYDKDF come from the germline V gene (reference sequence). Trimming left V 4 bases short and J 5 bases short, with 14 bases between. This CDR3 has 14 residues. The CDR3 region is CATSIQGGVTEAFF. CDR3 bases: TGTGCCACCAGCATACAGGGAGGGGTAACTGAAGCTTTCTTT.

This clonotype was counted ten times or more. V and J are TRBV6-5 and TRBJ1-2; maybe TRBD1 (5 bases). Trimming took off 1 base at V and 3 bases at J, with 9 bases between the two ends. The CDR3 is 14 amino acids. Germline CDR1 reads MNHEY; CDR2 reads SVGAGI. The CDR3 DNA reads as TGTGCCAGCAGTTACTTCAGGGATCACTATGGCTACACCTTC. This codes for CASSYFRDHYGYTF.